This T cell receptor beta chain was documented in a study of CD4 T cells in relation to SARS-CoV-2 and coronaviruses. Germline CDR1 and CDR2: ENHRY and SYGVKD. V lost 7 bases to trimming and J lost 6 bases, with 9 bases between them. This CDR3 comprises 11 residues. Assay: immunoSEQ multiplex PCR; the TCRdb copy retains only in-frame clones and omits some. The sample carries around 37,000 clones, 75% to 90% recorded once. This clone was detected once. The J gene is TRBJ1-2, the V gene TRBV10-3; D call uncertain. Sequencing input: memory CD4+ T cells from PBMCs. This receptor was obtained from an adult with COVID-19. CDR3 coding DNA: TGTGCCATCACTGCTGGGGATGGCTACACCTTC. Translated: CAITAGDGYTF.